Shown below are 21 T cell receptor beta chains from a single sample sequenced in a study of cytomegalovirus exposure and HLA in healthy donors. PCR involved 60 Vbeta and 13 Jbeta primers. TCRdb's table, derived via immunoSEQ multiplex PCR, lists solely in-frame clones and lacks some. The profile covers about 120,000 clones, with over 60% appearing a single time and around 5.5% taken by the ten largest. The source material was PBMCs. The receptor set was obtained from a man aged 18 to 29 in good health and CMV-seropositive.

V and J are TRBV5-1 and TRBJ1-3; possibly TRBD1 for D (5 bases). Germline CDR1 is SGHRS and CDR2 is YFSETQ. Trimming stripped 1 base from V and 4 bases from J, with 9 bases between. The CDR3 runs 14 residues. Written as DNA, the CDR3 is TGCGCCAGCAGCTTGCAGGGACTCGGAAACACCATATATTTT. Translated, it gives CASSLQGLGNTIYF.

This clone came up a few times. V gene TRBV5-1 combines with J gene TRBJ2-5; 10 nucleotides line up with TRBD1. V shed 6 bases, J shed 0 bases, and the junction held 5 bases outside the gene matches. Germline V lookup: CDR1 SGHRS, CDR2 YFSETQ. The CDR3 is 15 amino acids. The CDR3 protein is CASIRTGGNQETQYF. For the CDR3, the DNA is TGCGCCAGCATCAGGACAGGGGGGAACCAAGAGACCCAGTACTTC. Complete variable domain (other parts from reference TRBV5-1 and TRBJ2-5): KAGVTQTPRYLIKTRGQQVTLSCSPISGHRSVSWYQQTPGQGLQFLFEYFSETQRNKGNFPGRFSGRQFSNSRSEMNVSTLELGDSALYLCASIRTGGNQETQYFGPGTRLLVL.

V and J are TRBV5-4 and TRBJ1-2, with a tentative D call TRBD1 (5 bases). This CDR3 comprises 16 residues. Looked up from germline, CDR1 is SGHNT and CDR2 is YYREEE (reference sequence). Trimming left V 0 bases short and J 1 base short, with 13 bases between. The CDR3 loop reads CASSLDRGRLNYGYTF. CDR3 sequence (DNA): TGTGCCAGCAGCTTGGATAGGGGTCGCCTTAACTATGGCTACACCTTC.

This sequence joins TRBV5-1 and TRBJ2-3, with D possibly being TRBD2 (5 bases). Germline V lookup: CDR1 SGHRS, CDR2 YFSETQ. The V end was cut by 3 bases, the J end by 2 bases, with 10 bases between. The CDR3 is made up of 14 amino acids. CDR3 sequence (DNA): TGCGCCAGCAGCTCCGAGGGTTACACAGATACGCAGTATTTT. Translated: CASSSEGYTDTQYF.

By proportion, this clone is large (0.1 to 1%). The rearrangement joins TRBV19 to TRBJ2-5; D may be TRBD2 (6 bases). V was trimmed by 5 bases and J by 5 bases, leaving 15 bases between them. Germline CDR1 LNHDA, CDR2 SQIVND (reference sequence). The CDR3 runs 14 residues. CDR3 protein: CASSSIAAVETQYF. CDR3 nucleotide sequence: TGTGCCAGTAGTTCGATAGCGGCTGTGGAGACCCAGTACTTC.

V gene TRBV7-2 combines with J gene TRBJ2-1; D is unclear. The CDR3 is 16 residues long. Germline V lookup: CDR1 SGHTA, CDR2 FQGNSA. V lost 0 bases to trimming and J lost 0 bases, with 9 bases between them. DNA of the CDR3: TGTGCCAGCAGCTTAGCGTATACGGGCTCCTACAATGAGCAGTTCTTC. It encodes CASSLAYTGSYNEQFF.

The sample holds one count of this clone. The CDR3 sequence: CASSFTNQPQHF. CDR3 nucleotide sequence: TGTGCCAGCAGTTTTACAAATCAGCCCCAGCATTTT. The rearrangement joins TRBV7-9 to TRBJ1-5, with unresolved D. Trimming pared 6 bases from V and 4 bases from J, leaving 7 bases between. This CDR3 has 12 amino acids. Germline V gives CDR1 SEHNR, CDR2 FQNEAQ (reference sequence).

The gene calls are TRBV28 and TRBJ1-1; tentatively, D is TRBD1 (6 bases). The V gene's germline CDR1 is MDHEN and CDR2 SYDVKM. CDR3 length: 13 residues. V lost 6 bases and J 7 bases, leaving 15 bases between the germline ends. Here the CDR3 DNA reads TGTGCCAGCAGCCTACAGGGTGAAGGTGAAGCTTTCTTT. Amino acids: CASSLQGEGEAFF.

V is TRBV13 and J is TRBJ2-7; tentative D call: TRBD2 (6 bases). This CDR3 comprises 15 residues. The germline gives CDR1 PRHDT, CDR2 FYEKMQ (reference sequence). Trimming removed 4 bases from V and 6 bases from J, with 19 bases in between. The CDR3 loop reads CASSSRREPAGEQYF. Written as DNA, the CDR3 is TGTGCCAGCAGCTCCCGGAGGGAGCCGGCGGGCGAGCAGTACTTC.

This chain connects TRBV5-1 to TRBJ2-7; 9 nucleotides align to TRBD2. The germline CDR1 and CDR2 sequences are SGHRS and YFSETQ. J gave up 3 bases and V 1 base, and 17 bases lay outside the gene matches. The CDR3 totals 19 residues. The CDR3 is CASSLIPFPPSGVNYEQYF. The CDR3 DNA sequence: TGCGCCAGCAGCTTGATTCCTTTTCCCCCTAGCGGGGTAAACTACGAGCAGTACTTC.

CDR3: CASSIGLDEQYF. The DNA of the CDR3 is TGTGCCAGCAGCATAGGGCTAGACGAGCAGTACTTC. This chain joins TRBV7-9 and TRBJ2-5, with D hard to call. The DNA matches TRBJ2-7 better at its end, which makes the J call doubtful. The germline V gene has CDR1 SEHNR and CDR2 FQNEAQ (reference sequence). CDR3 size: 12 residues.

The chain links TRBV6-1 to TRBJ1-1; TRBD1 is a possible D gene (6 bases). The length of the CDR3 is 16 residues. Trimming cost V 3 bases and J 5 bases, with 19 bases left between them. In germline, CDR1 is MNHNS, CDR2 SASEGT. Here the CDR3 DNA reads TGTGCCAGCAGTGACCCCTTAGACAGGATAGGAACTGAAGCTTTCTTT. Translation: CASSDPLDRIGTEAFF.

The V and J genes are TRBV5-1 and TRBJ2-1, with a tentative D call TRBD2 (7 bases). V dropped 2 bases and J dropped 2 bases, with 14 bases sitting between them. The CDR3 extends over 16 amino acids. CDR1 is SGHRS and CDR2 is YFSETQ in the germline V gene. For the CDR3, the DNA is TGCGCCAGCAGCTTCGGGGAGGGGGGGCCCTACAATGAGCAGTTCTTC. This encodes CASSFGEGGPYNEQFF.

The V call is TRBV7-3, the J call TRBJ2-7; the match to TRBD2 covers 8 bases. The CDR3 spans 15 residues. In germline, CDR1 is SGHTA, CDR2 FQGTGA. With 3 bases clipped from V and 1 base from J, the junction kept 5 bases outside the gene matches. CDR3: CASSLTSDTSYEQYF. Here the CDR3 DNA reads TGTGCCAGCAGCTTGACTAGCGATACGTCCTACGAGCAGTACTTC.

This clone was picked up one time. DNA for the CDR3: TGTGCCAGCAGTTACAGGGGGATCCACGAGCAGTACTTC. Its translation is CASSYRGIHEQYF. This rearrangement joins TRBV6-5 to TRBJ2-7; D perhaps matches TRBD1 (6 bases). The germline V and J ends were trimmed by 2 bases and 5 bases, with 10 bases remaining between them. Germline lookup yields CDR1 MNHEY and CDR2 SVGAGI. The CDR3 loop spans 13 amino acids.

The rearrangement links TRBV18 to TRBJ2-4; 7 bases fit TRBD1. The CDR3 length is 14 residues. The V and J ends lost 4 bases and 4 bases, in that order; junction bases with no gene match: 4. The germline V gene has CDR1 KGHSH and CDR2 LQKENI. CDR3 bases: TGTGCCAGCTCACGAGGGGGCCCTAAAAACATTCAGTACTTC. This encodes CASSRGGPKNIQYF.

The chain employs TRBV25-1 and TRBJ1-5; TRBD1 aligns across 7 bases. Unmatched junction bases numbered 7, after V lost 3 bases and J lost 5 bases. Germline V gene sequence: CDR1 MGHDK, CDR2 SYGVNS. The CDR3 is 15 residues long. In DNA, the CDR3 is TGTGCCAGCAGTGAGACAGGGAGAAGGGATCAGCCCCAGCATTTT. As protein: CASSETGRRDQPQHF.

The V gene is TRBV4-2, the J gene TRBJ1-2, with 7 bases aligning to TRBD1. This CDR3 comprises 14 residues. With V trimmed by 0 bases and J by 4 bases, 2 bases remained unmatched. In germline, CDR1 is LGHNA, CDR2 YNFKEQ. Written as DNA, the CDR3 is TGTGCCAGCAGCCAAGATCGGGACAGCTATGGCTACACCTTC. This gives the protein CASSQDRDSYGYTF.

This chain joins TRBV9 and TRBJ1-1; TRBD1 agrees at 7 bases. Germline V gene data show CDR1 as SGDLS and CDR2 as YYNGEE. V trimming: 0 bases; J trimming: 5 bases; junction bases outside the gene matches: 4. The CDR3 is 14 residues long. CDR3 loop: CASSVVGGETEAFF. CDR3 DNA: TGTGCCAGCAGCGTAGTAGGGGGCGAAACTGAAGCTTTCTTT.

This clone was observed a few times. The chain has TRBV5-1 and TRBJ1-1; TRBD1 is a possible D gene (6 bases). CDR1 is SGHRS and CDR2 is YFSETQ in the germline V gene. Between the trimmed V and J ends, which lost 0 bases and 2 bases, there was a span of 17 bases. The CDR3 sequence is 17 residues long. CDR3 DNA: TGCGCCAGCAGCTTGGGTTATCGGGGGGCCCTTAACACTGAAGCTTTCTTT. Its translation is CASSLGYRGALNTEAFF.

The gene calls are TRBV5-1 and TRBJ1-1; 12 nucleotides align to TRBD1. Germline CDR1 and CDR2: SGHRS and YFSETQ. The CDR3 is made up of 16 amino acids. V lost 4 bases to trimming and J lost 5 bases; unmatched junction nucleotides: 9. The CDR3: CASSGTGGGTGTEAFF. Here the CDR3 DNA reads TGCGCCAGCAGCGGGACAGGGGGCGGTACGGGTACTGAAGCTTTCTTT.